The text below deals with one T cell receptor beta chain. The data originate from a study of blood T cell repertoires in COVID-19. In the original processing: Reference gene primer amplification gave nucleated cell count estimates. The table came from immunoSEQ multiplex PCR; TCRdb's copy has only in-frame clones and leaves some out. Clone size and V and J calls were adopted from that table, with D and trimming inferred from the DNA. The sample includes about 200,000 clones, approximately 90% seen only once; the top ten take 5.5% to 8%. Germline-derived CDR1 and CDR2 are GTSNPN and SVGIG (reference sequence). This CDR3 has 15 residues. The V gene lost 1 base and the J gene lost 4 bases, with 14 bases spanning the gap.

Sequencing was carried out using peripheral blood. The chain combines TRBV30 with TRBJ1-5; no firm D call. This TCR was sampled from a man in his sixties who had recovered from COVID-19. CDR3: CAWSGPGTRNQPQHF. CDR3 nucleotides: TGTGCCTGGAGTGGCCCAGGCACCCGAAATCAGCCCCAGCATTTT.